These 27 T cell receptor beta chains share one sample of origin, sequenced in a study of T cells after yellow fever vaccination. One entry per CDR3 protein, called by TCRdb with MiXCR from the 5' RACE reads. The table records about 69,000 distinct CDR3 sequences, about 6% of them present only once. Source: CD4+ T cells sorted from PBMCs, taken about 2 weeks after the first yellow fever vaccination. The receptors come from a man aged 18 to 30 who received the YFV17D yellow fever vaccine.

This clonotype was counted at least ten times. The CDR3 nucleotides read TGTGCCAGTAGTAATACAGGGATTTCTGAAGCTTTCTTT. Translating gives CASSNTGISEAFF. The rearrangement joins TRBV19 to TRBJ1-1; a weak D match, TRBD1 (6 bases). The germline gives CDR1 LNHDA, CDR2 SQIVND (reference sequence). The CDR3 runs to 13 residues. Trimming shortened V by 4 bases and J by 6 bases, and 12 bases separated the two germline ends.

Ten or more counts support this clonotype. V is TRBV20-1 and J is TRBJ1-1; D not resolved. The CDR3 runs 12 residues. Germline-derived CDR1 and CDR2 are DFQATT and SNEGSKA (reference sequence). Trimming took 7 bases from V and 0 from J, leaving 9 bases between them. CDR3 sequence reads: CSVGLMNTEAFF. The DNA for the CDR3 is TGCAGTGTCGGACTGATGAACACTGAAGCTTTCTTT.

This clonotype was counted ten times or more. The chain is built from TRBV12-3 or TRBV12-4 and TRBJ1-6; D remains ambiguous. This CDR3 spans 14 amino acids. V lost 5 bases and J lost 10, with 15 bases in between. CDR3 region: CASSREEGGSPLHF. The CDR3 region has the DNA TGTGCCAGCAGTCGCGAGGAGGGAGGGTCACCCCTCCACTTT.

This clonotype was observed at least ten times. The genes are TRBV20-1 and TRBJ1-2, with D possibly TRBD1 on 6 matching bases. Germline CDR1 is DFQATT and CDR2 is SNEGSKA (reference sequence). This CDR3 region has 12 residues. V dropped 0 bases and J dropped 5 bases, with 7 bases sitting between them. CDR3 DNA: TGCAGTGCTAGAGAGGGGGCTTATGGCTACACCTTC. It yields the protein CSAREGAYGYTF.

This clonotype was detected ten times or more. The rearrangement links TRBV5-1 to TRBJ2-5; D is possibly TRBD1 (6 bases). There are 16 residues in the CDR3. V lost 4 bases and J 2 bases, leaving 18 bases between the germline ends. Per the germline V gene, CDR1 is SGHRS and CDR2 is YFSETQ. The CDR3 DNA sequence: TGCGCCAGCAGCCCGGACAGACAAATTAAGCAAGAGACCCAGTACTTC. It specifies CASSPDRQIKQETQYF.

This clonotype was detected ten times or more. A read error may account for a junction end that differs from germline. The chain uses TRBV12-3 or TRBV12-4 and TRBJ2-1, with 8 bases matching TRBD2. The CDR3 has 12 residues. The CDR3 bases are TGTGCCAGCAGTTTAACGGGGACTAGTTGGATCTTC. This encodes CASSLTGTSWIF.

The sample holds many counts of this clonotype. The chain has TRBV4-3 and TRBJ1-3; perhaps TRBD1 as D (5 bases). The germline CDR1 and CDR2 sequences are LGHNA and YSLEER. Trimming left V 0 bases short and J 4 bases short, with 13 bases between. CDR3 length: 16 amino acids. The CDR3 sequence: CASSQDRAAFGNTIYF. DNA for the CDR3: TGCGCCAGCAGCCAAGACAGGGCGGCCTTCGGAAACACCATATATTTT.

The table lists this clonotype with many counts. V and J are TRBV5-1 and TRBJ2-5; D gene unclear. Germline V lookup: CDR1 SGHRS, CDR2 YFSETQ. V shed 2 bases and J shed 2 bases, with 10 bases lying between them. The CDR3 totals 14 residues. The CDR3 DNA reads TGCGCCAGCAGCTTTTCGGCGAGGCAAGAGACCCAGTACTTC. Translating gives CASSFSARQETQYF.

This clonotype was recorded at least ten times. The chain uses TRBV15 and TRBJ1-1; perhaps TRBD1 as D (5 bases). CDR1 is LNHNV, CDR2 YYDKDF, per germline (reference sequence). This CDR3 region has 16 residues. The V end was cut by 1 base, the J end by 1 base, with 13 bases between. The CDR3, as DNA: TGTGCCACCAGCAGAGGCCCCGGGACGGCGAACACTGAAGCTTTCTTT. As protein: CATSRGPGTANTEAFF. Full variable domain (remainder filled in from reference TRBV15 and TRBJ1-1): DAMVIQNPRYQVTQFGKPVTLSCSQTLNHNVMYWYQQKSSQAPKLLFHYYDKDFNNEADTPDNFQSRRPNTSFCFLDIRSPGLGDTAMYLCATSRGPGTANTEAFFGQGTRLTVV.

This clonotype was observed at least ten times. The V gene is TRBV5-5, the J gene TRBJ1-5; a possible D gene is TRBD1 (5 bases). Germline assignment: CDR1 SGHKS and CDR2 YYEKEE (reference sequence). Trimming took 0 bases from V and 6 from J, leaving 10 bases between them. The CDR3 has 14 amino acids. CDR3 residues: CASSLEWGGQPQHF. Here the CDR3 DNA reads TGTGCCAGCAGCTTGGAGTGGGGGGGTCAGCCCCAGCATTTT.

This clonotype appeared many times. This chain uses TRBV19 with TRBJ2-1; 8 bases align to TRBD2. Trimming at V came to 6 bases and at J to 6 bases, leaving 4 bases not matched to a gene. Germline CDR1 and CDR2: LNHDA and SQIVND (reference sequence). The CDR3 sequence is 13 residues long. CDR3 amino acids: CASRLAGRNEQFF. The DNA for the CDR3 is TGTGCCAGTAGATTAGCGGGGCGCAATGAGCAGTTCTTC.

The table lists this clonotype with many counts. The chain uses TRBV5-4 and TRBJ2-5; 9 nucleotides agree with TRBD2. The CDR3 consists of 16 residues. Trimming at V came to 3 bases and at J to 2 bases, leaving 8 bases not matched to a gene. Germline V gives CDR1 SGHNT, CDR2 YYREEE (reference sequence). The CDR3 coding sequence is TGTGCCAGCAGCTCCTCTCTCGCGGGGGGGCAAGAGACCCAGTACTTC. Its protein product is CASSSSLAGGQETQYF.

Ten or more counts support this clonotype. The chain uses TRBV6-5 and TRBJ1-2; D possibly corresponds to TRBD1 (5 bases). Germline assignment: CDR1 MNHEY and CDR2 SVGAGI. V shed 8 bases and J shed 6 bases, with 13 bases lying between them. This CDR3 contains 12 residues. CDR3 protein: CASGPKGNGYTF. The DNA for the CDR3 is TGTGCCAGCGGTCCTAAGGGGAATGGCTACACCTTC.

In its sample, this clonotype was seen many times. The V gene is TRBV24-1, the J gene TRBJ1-5; D ambiguous. The germline V and J ends were trimmed by 4 bases and 7 bases, with 10 bases remaining between them. This CDR3 spans 13 amino acids. Germline values: CDR1 KGHDR, CDR2 SFDVKD. CDR3 amino acids: CATSEQSGQPQHF. In DNA, the CDR3 is TGTGCCACCAGTGAACAGAGCGGGCAGCCCCAGCATTTT.

This clonotype was detected many times. The chain links TRBV4-3 to TRBJ2-1; 8 bases match TRBD2. V was clipped by 1 base and J by 9 bases; unmatched bases: 5. Germline CDR1 LGHNA, CDR2 YSLEER. CDR3 length: 14 amino acids. Written as DNA, the CDR3 is TGCGCCAGCAGCCAAGCGGGGGGGCCTTTTGAGCAGTTCTTC. Amino acids: CASSQAGGPFEQFF.

This clonotype was seen at least ten times. The chain couples TRBV10-2 to TRBJ2-5, with 7 nucleotides matching TRBD1. The CDR3 spans 16 residues. The germline V gene has CDR1 WSHSY and CDR2 SAAADI. The junction had 19 bases not matched to a gene; V was cut back by 10 bases and J by 5 bases. The CDR3 loop is CATKTGASRLSETQYF. In DNA, the CDR3 is TGCGCCACAAAAACAGGGGCGTCTCGTCTGTCGGAGACCCAGTACTTC.

Many counts were recorded for this clonotype. The rearrangement joins TRBV10-1 to TRBJ1-6, with D possibly being TRBD1 (5 bases). V dropped 2 bases and J dropped 10 bases, with 9 bases sitting between them. Per germline, CDR1 WNHNN and CDR2 SYGVQD (reference sequence). This CDR3 region has 13 residues. The CDR3 region has the DNA TGCGCCAGCAGTGAGGTTTGGGGGTCACCCCTCCACTTT. Translation: CASSEVWGSPLHF.

This clonotype was picked up many times. V and J are TRBV28 and TRBJ1-2; perhaps TRBD1 as D (6 bases). This CDR3 spans 15 amino acids. The germline gives CDR1 MDHEN, CDR2 SYDVKM. V lost 4 bases to trimming and J lost 4 bases, with 16 bases between them. This CDR3 reads CASSSPGGPLYGYTF. The CDR3 coding sequence is TGTGCCAGCAGTTCCCCGGGGGGGCCTCTCTATGGCTACACCTTC.

This clonotype was seen ten or more times. Compared with germline, one end of the junction differs, possibly owing to a read error. The V and J genes are TRBV30 and TRBJ1-1; TRBD1 is a possible D gene (5 bases). CDR1 and CDR2 from the germline V gene are GTSNPN and SVGIG (reference sequence). CDR3 length: 13 amino acids. This CDR3 reads CALGRGFGTEAFF. CDR3 nucleotide sequence: TGCGCTCTGGGGCGTGGTTTTGGGACTGAAGCTTTCTTT.

This sequence joins TRBV20-1 and TRBJ2-5, with 7 nucleotides matching TRBD2. This CDR3 comprises 13 residues. J was trimmed by 6 bases and V by 6 bases; bases with no gene match: 10. The germline V gene encodes CDR1 DFQATT and CDR2 SNEGSKA (reference sequence). The CDR3 DNA follows: TGCAGTGCGATGACTAGCTCGTGGCAGACCCAGTACTTC. Translation gives CSAMTSSWQTQYF.

This clonotype was seen at least ten times. CDR3 nucleotide sequence: TGTGCCAGCAGACAAAAGCCCCAGGGGGCACCAATAGAGAATGAGCAGTTCTTC. As protein: CASRQKPQGAPIENEQFF. The chain joins TRBV7-8 to TRBJ2-1, with TRBD1 identical over 8 bases. Germline V gene data show CDR1 as SGHVS and CDR2 as FQNEAQ. The trim removed 6 bases at V and 7 bases at J, leaving 20 bases unmatched. This CDR3 spans 18 amino acids.

This clonotype was counted ten times or more. The CDR3: CASSGGTADSNQPQHF. The CDR3 DNA reads TGTGCCAGCAGCGGGGGGACAGCCGATAGCAATCAGCCCCAGCATTTT. The chain couples TRBV6-5 to TRBJ1-5, with TRBD1 identical over 7 bases. Germline V gene sequence: CDR1 MNHEY, CDR2 SVGAGI. Losses at the gene ends were 6 bases for V and 0 bases for J; bases not matched to a gene: 8. The CDR3 totals 16 residues.

This clonotype was observed at least ten times. V is TRBV7-2 and J is TRBJ1-5; TRBD1 agrees at 11 bases. The CDR3 length is 14 residues. V gave up 5 bases and J gave up 5 bases; unmatched junction bases: 2. Germline-derived CDR1 and CDR2 are SGHTA and FQGNSA. CDR3 DNA: TGTGCCAGCAGCCCGGACAGGGGGCATCAGCCCCAGCATTTT. This gives the protein CASSPDRGHQPQHF.

This clonotype appeared many times. The chain has TRBV7-2 and TRBJ1-6, with D uncertain. V was cut by 2 bases and J by 10 bases, with 12 bases left in between. The CDR3 runs to 14 residues. The germline V gene encodes CDR1 SGHTA and CDR2 FQGNSA. The DNA for the CDR3 is TGTGCCAGCAGCTTAAGGTACGGCGACTCACCCCTCCACTTT. Its translation is CASSLRYGDSPLHF.

The J gene is TRBJ1-5, the V gene TRBV3-1; D is unclear. Trimming left V 5 bases short and J 6 bases short, with 14 bases between. CDR3 length equals 14 residues. Germline lookup yields CDR1 LGHDT and CDR2 YNNKEL (reference sequence). Here the CDR3 reads CASSGDVDIQPQHF. CDR3 coding DNA: TGTGCCAGCAGCGGGGATGTAGACATTCAGCCCCAGCATTTT.

In its sample, this clonotype was seen many times. The J gene is TRBJ2-7, the V gene TRBV11-2; tentative D call: TRBD2 (6 bases). This CDR3 has 14 amino acids. From germline, CDR1 is SGHAT and CDR2 FQNNGV. Trimming shortened V by 1 base and J by 5 bases, and 12 bases separated the two germline ends. CDR3 coding DNA: TGTGCCAGCAGCTTAGCGGCGGGGATCCACGAGCAGTACTTC. Translating gives CASSLAAGIHEQYF.

This clonotype was counted many times. Here the CDR3 reads CASSFYGDGEFF. The CDR3 DNA follows: TGTGCCAGCAGCTTTTATGGGGACGGGGAGTTCTTC. This chain links TRBV7-2 with TRBJ2-1; either TRBD1 or TRBD2 may supply D (5 bases each). Germline V lookup: CDR1 SGHTA, CDR2 FQGNSA. Trimming took off 3 bases at V and 14 bases at J, with 14 bases between the two ends. The length of the CDR3 is 12 residues.